This T cell receptor beta chain was recovered during a study of radiation and T cells in renal cell carcinoma. Broader study findings: Irradiated tumors had higher TCR clonality than control tumors. Dominant CDR3 motifs occupied more repertoire in irradiated than control tumors.

Treatment defined: treatment-naive control, cytoreductive nephrectomy. The tumor was a clear cell renal cell carcinoma. Controls included a handful of female and over ten male donors, resected 2011 to 2014. A remark on this clone: Its specificity is unknown.

Some clones are missing from TCRdb's copy, which holds only in-frame ones; the method was immunoSEQ multiplex PCR. The data contain tens of thousands of clones, over 50% of them singletons. V lost 3 bases and J 8 bases, leaving 19 bases between the germline ends. CDR3 length: 16 amino acids. CDR1 is PRHDT, CDR2 FYEKMQ, per germline (reference sequence). The TCR comes from a human donor with renal cell carcinoma. The gene calls are TRBV13 and TRBJ1-4; tentative D call: TRBD1 (5 bases). The material sequenced was tumor tissue, taken from a patient whose treatment was nephrectomy without radiotherapy. CDR3 bases: TGTGCCAGCAGCTTCCGAATGGGGGTCGGTCAGGAAAAACTGTTTTTT. Protein product: CASSFRMGVGQEKLFF.